The 30 T cell receptor beta chains reported below all come from one sample, sequenced in a study of cytomegalovirus exposure and HLA in healthy donors. TCRdb's copy holds only in-frame clones and misses some; the assay was immunoSEQ multiplex PCR. The data show some 45,000 clones, approximately 95% seen once. Sequenced: PBMCs. Receptors originate from a woman between 18 and 30 years old in good health and CMV-seropositive.

The chain couples TRBV5-1 to TRBJ2-7; D is undetermined. V shed 3 bases and J shed 1 base, with 5 bases lying between them. The germline V gene encodes CDR1 SGHRS and CDR2 YFSETQ. The CDR3 is made up of 12 amino acids. CDR3 DNA: TGCGCCAGCAGCTCCAAATCCTACGAGCAGTACTTC. Protein sequence: CASSSKSYEQYF.

The chain carries TRBV5-1 and TRBJ2-7; 8 nucleotides line up with TRBD2. There are 16 residues in the CDR3. Losses at the gene ends were 4 bases for V and 0 bases for J; bases not matched to a gene: 9. Germline CDR1 and CDR2: SGHRS and YFSETQ. The CDR3, as DNA: TGCGCCAGCAGCATCCAACTAGCGGCGAGCTCCTACGAGCAGTACTTC. Encoded protein: CASSIQLAASSYEQYF. Filled out from reference TRBV5-1 and TRBJ2-7, the complete variable domain reads KAGVTQTPRYLIKTRGQQVTLSCSPISGHRSVSWYQQTPGQGLQFLFEYFSETQRNKGNFPGRFSGRQFSNSRSEMNVSTLELGDSALYLCASSIQLAASSYEQYFGPGTRLTVT.

This rearrangement joins TRBV7-9 to TRBJ1-5, with 9 bases lining up with TRBD1. The CDR3 loop spans 18 amino acids. Germline CDR1 reads SEHNR; CDR2 reads FQNEAQ (reference sequence). The ends lost 5 bases at V and 0 bases at J; junction bases unmatched: 11. The CDR3 reads CASSPGQGEEGSNQPQHF. The CDR3 nucleotides are TGTGCCAGCAGCCCGGGACAGGGTGAAGAGGGTAGCAATCAGCCCCAGCATTTT.

The chain joins TRBV4-1 to TRBJ2-1, with 10 bases aligning to TRBD2. With V trimmed by 2 bases and J by 9 bases, 4 bases remained unmatched. The CDR3 loop spans 14 amino acids. Germline values: CDR1 MGHRA, CDR2 YSYEKL. The CDR3 nucleotides are TGCGCCAGCAGCCAACTAGCGGGAGCTGGTGAGCAGTTCTTC. Amino acids: CASSQLAGAGEQFF.

This chain joins TRBV2 and TRBJ2-1; 8 positions agree with TRBD2. Germline CDR1 is SNHLY and CDR2 is FYNNEI. The CDR3 has 15 amino acids. V dropped 10 bases and J dropped 4; count of bases not matched to a gene: 12. CDR3 amino acids: CANSAGLVSYNEQFF. CDR3 in DNA: TGTGCCAATTCGGCGGGACTAGTCTCGTACAATGAGCAGTTCTTC.

The chain combines TRBV29-1 with TRBJ1-2; D perhaps matches TRBD1 (6 bases). V gave up 6 bases and J gave up 5 bases, with 25 bases separating them. Per germline, CDR1 SQVTM and CDR2 ANQGSEA. The CDR3 is 16 residues long. The CDR3: CSVGPEGGGYNYGYTF. Written as DNA, the CDR3 is TGCAGCGTCGGTCCCGAGGGAGGGGGGTATAATTATGGCTACACCTTC.

The genes are TRBV27 and TRBJ2-6, with unresolved D. V was cut by 10 bases and J by 0 bases, with 16 bases left in between. The germline CDR1 and CDR2 sequences are MNHEY and SMNVEV (reference sequence). This CDR3 contains 16 residues. CDR3: CATLAVVPSGANVLTF. CDR3 sequence (DNA): TGTGCCACTCTGGCGGTGGTTCCCTCTGGGGCCAACGTCCTGACTTTC.

The V and J genes are TRBV29-1 and TRBJ1-2; TRBD1 matches at 12 bases. The length of the CDR3 is 11 residues. CDR1 is SQVTM and CDR2 is ANQGSEA in the germline V gene. Germline trimming cut 6 bases from V and 13 bases from J; bases unmatched to any gene: 6. The CDR3 coding sequence is TGCAGCGTCCTTCTGGGACAGGGGGCCACCTTC. Protein sequence: CSVLLGQGATF.

As for this clone: At one end, the junction sequence differs from germline, possibly due to a read error. V and J are TRBV7-7 and TRBJ2-5, with unresolved D. This CDR3 has 13 residues. The V gene's germline CDR1 is SSHAT and CDR2 FNYEAQ (reference sequence). CDR3 coding DNA: TGTGCTAGCAGCTTAGCCAGATGGGAGACCCAGTACTTC. It is translated as CASSLARWETQYF.

The chain joins TRBV25-1 to TRBJ2-7, with D possibly being TRBD1 (5 bases). Germline V gives CDR1 MGHDK, CDR2 SYGVNS. Trimming shortened V by 1 base and J by 2 bases, and 6 bases separated the two germline ends. The CDR3 sequence is 13 residues long. The DNA of the CDR3 is TGTGCCAGCAGTGAATCAGGGACCTACGAGCAGTACTTC. Its protein product is CASSESGTYEQYF.

The CDR3 region is CASAGYNEQFF. DNA of the CDR3: TGTGCCTCCGCGGGCTACAATGAGCAGTTCTTC. The chain recombines TRBV25-1 with TRBJ2-1; perhaps TRBD2 as D (5 bases). This CDR3 is 11 amino acids long. V was shortened by 11 bases and J by 3 bases, with 8 bases between the two germline ends. From germline, CDR1 is MGHDK and CDR2 SYGVNS.

This clone showed up just once. The V and J genes are TRBV29-1 and TRBJ2-3; maybe TRBD1 (6 bases). Trimming shortened V by 3 bases and J by 6 bases, and 13 bases separated the two germline ends. This CDR3 region has 13 residues. The germline gives CDR1 SQVTM, CDR2 ANQGSEA. As DNA, the CDR3 is TGCAGCGTTGAGGTGGGGGCCCCCGATACGCAGTATTTT. Its translation is CSVEVGAPDTQYF.

The CDR3 spells CASSQGQGGYEQYF. The CDR3 DNA reads TGCGCCAGCAGCCAAGGACAGGGGGGATACGAGCAGTACTTC. The rearrangement uses TRBV5-1 and TRBJ2-7, with 10 bases fitting TRBD1. In germline, CDR1 is SGHRS, CDR2 YFSETQ. This CDR3 is 14 amino acids long. V shed 4 bases and J 4 bases; nucleotides not matched to a gene: 5.

This sequence joins TRBV11-1 and TRBJ2-1; the match to TRBD1 covers 8 bases. This CDR3 has 16 residues. CDR1 is SGHAT and CDR2 is FQDESV in the germline V gene (reference sequence). After removal of 1 base from V and 9 bases from J, the junction contained 11 bases not matched to a gene. The CDR3 nucleotides read TGTGCCAGCAGCTTAGTCGGGACAGGCTGGGTTTTTGAGCAGTTCTTC. It codes for CASSLVGTGWVFEQFF.

The V and J genes are TRBV6-4 and TRBJ2-3; the match to TRBD2 covers 9 bases. With 1 base clipped from V and 1 base from J, the junction kept 0 bases outside the gene matches. Germline assignment: CDR1 MRHNA and CDR2 SNTAGT. The CDR3 length is 15 residues. This chain's CDR3 is CASSDLAGGTDTQYF. DNA of the CDR3: TGTGCCAGCAGTGACTTAGCGGGAGGCACAGATACGCAGTATTTT.

The count of this clone is one. The CDR3 sequence: CASSYTQGNNHEQYF. In DNA, the CDR3 is TGCGCCAGCAGTTACACGCAGGGGAACAACCACGAGCAGTACTTC. This sequence joins TRBV5-1 and TRBJ2-7; D is perhaps TRBD1 (6 bases). CDR1 and CDR2 from the germline V gene are SGHRS and YFSETQ. Trimming stripped 5 bases from V and 5 bases from J, with 20 bases between. The length of the CDR3 is 15 residues.

V gene TRBV6-1 combines with J gene TRBJ1-3; tentative D call: TRBD1 (5 bases). Between the trimmed V and J ends, which lost 2 bases and 0 bases, there was a span of 11 bases. CDR1 MNHNS and CDR2 SASEGT come from the germline V gene. This CDR3 region has 16 residues. The CDR3 region is CASSERQPDSGNTIYF. The DNA of the CDR3 is TGTGCCAGCAGTGAACGACAGCCAGACTCTGGAAACACCATATATTTT.

This chain links TRBV9 with TRBJ2-1, with D tentatively TRBD2 (6 bases). Germline loops: CDR1 SGDLS, CDR2 YYNGEE. Trimming pared 5 bases from V and 8 bases from J, leaving 23 bases between. This CDR3 comprises 16 residues. CDR3 sequence: CASRDPTGSSSDEQFF. The CDR3 DNA reads as TGTGCCAGCAGAGATCCAACCGGGAGTAGTTCGGATGAGCAGTTCTTC.

J is TRBJ2-3 and V is TRBV28; 7 positions agree with TRBD2. Losses at the gene ends were 2 bases for V and 5 bases for J; bases not matched to a gene: 4. This CDR3 has 14 residues. Germline V gene data show CDR1 as MDHEN and CDR2 as SYDVKM. Here the CDR3 DNA reads TGTGCCAGCAGTTTAGTCCTAGCGGTAGATACGCAGTATTTT. It yields the protein CASSLVLAVDTQYF.

The CDR3 region has the DNA TGTGCCAGCAGAGACGGACAGGGGGATACGCAGTATTTT. It translates to CASRDGQGDTQYF. The genes are TRBV2 and TRBJ2-3, with 9 bases fitting TRBD1. Germline V gives CDR1 SNHLY, CDR2 FYNNEI. The J segment lost 6 bases and the V segment lost 6 bases, leaving 4 bases of the junction unmatched. There are 13 residues in the CDR3.

The chain couples TRBV6-5 to TRBJ2-3; 9 bases fit TRBD2. CDR3 length: 16 residues. Germline CDR1 reads MNHEY; CDR2 reads SVGAGI. Trimming took 2 bases from V and 2 from J; bases not matched to a gene: 5. The chain's CDR3 is CASSYTTSGLTDTQYF. CDR3 nucleotides: TGTGCCAGCAGTTACACTACTAGCGGGCTCACAGATACGCAGTATTTT.

This clone rates as medium-sized (0.01 to 0.1%). The gene calls are TRBV4-2 and TRBJ2-2, with 8 bases that match TRBD2. This CDR3 is built from 16 residues. Trimming removed 0 bases from V and 5 bases from J; junction bases left unmatched: 5. Germline lookup yields CDR1 LGHNA and CDR2 YNFKEQ. The CDR3 coding sequence is TGTGCCAGCAGCCAAGATGGAGCGGGAGAGACCGGGGAGCTGTTTTTT. It encodes CASSQDGAGETGELFF.

The rearrangement joins TRBV28 to TRBJ2-1; 14 positions match TRBD2. The junction had 3 bases not matched to a gene; V was cut back by 4 bases and J by 1 base. The CDR3 is 17 amino acids. The germline V gene encodes CDR1 MDHEN and CDR2 SYDVKM. In DNA form, the CDR3 reads TGTGCCAGCAGTTGGACTAGCGGGAGGAATTCCTACAATGAGCAGTTCTTC. Protein: CASSWTSGRNSYNEQFF.

V usage is TRBV19 and J usage is TRBJ2-1, with 14 bases identical to TRBD2. J was trimmed by 10 bases and V by 6 bases; bases with no gene match: 8. CDR1 is LNHDA, CDR2 SQIVND, per germline (reference sequence). This CDR3 has 15 amino acids. In nucleotides, the CDR3 is TGTGCCAGTAGCCGGGTTGGGACTAGCGGGAGAGAGCAGTTCTTC. This sequence encodes CASSRVGTSGREQFF.

J is TRBJ1-1 and V is TRBV7-9, with D maybe TRBD1 (6 bases). Germline CDR1 reads SEHNR; CDR2 reads FQNEAQ (reference sequence). The CDR3 totals 16 residues. V lost 1 base and J lost 4, with 16 bases in between. CDR3 in amino acids: CASSLGTGTKGTEAFF. The DNA for the CDR3 is TGTGCCAGCAGCTTAGGAACCGGGACAAAGGGCACTGAAGCTTTCTTT.

This chain uses TRBV30 with TRBJ2-5, with a possible D match to TRBD2 (6 bases). V was pared by 1 base and J by 4 bases, with 13 bases between. The CDR3 has 14 amino acids. Per the germline V gene, CDR1 is GTSNPN and CDR2 is SVGIG (reference sequence). The CDR3 DNA is TGTGCCTGGAGTGGCGGGAAGGCCGTAGAGACCCAGTACTTC. Amino acid sequence: CAWSGGKAVETQYF.

The chain couples TRBV4-1 to TRBJ1-2; possible D gene TRBD1, 6 bases. CDR1 is MGHRA, CDR2 YSYEKL, per germline. There are 16 residues in the CDR3. Trimming removed 3 bases at V and 4 bases at J, with 18 bases between. The CDR3 protein is CASSHFRDTDFYGYTF. CDR3 in DNA: TGCGCCAGCAGCCATTTCCGGGACACAGACTTCTATGGCTACACCTTC.

V is TRBV5-1 and J is TRBJ1-1, with 8 bases lining up with TRBD1. The V segment lost 4 bases and the J segment 3 bases; nucleotides outside the gene matches: 5. The CDR3 extends over 14 amino acids. The V gene's germline CDR1 is SGHRS and CDR2 YFSETQ. CDR3 in amino acids: CASSVQGGHTEAFF. CDR3 DNA sequence: TGCGCCAGCAGCGTACAGGGGGGGCACACTGAAGCTTTCTTT.

This sequence joins TRBV11-2 and TRBJ2-7; 11 bases line up with TRBD2. V trimming: 5 bases; J trimming: 2 bases; junction bases outside the gene matches: 8. Germline CDR1 SGHAT, CDR2 FQNNGV. The CDR3 is 16 amino acids. CDR3 in amino acids: CASSRGLAGYTYEQYF. CDR3 DNA sequence: TGTGCCAGCAGCCGTGGACTAGCGGGCTACACCTACGAGCAGTACTTC. Full variable domain (rest looked up from reference TRBV11-2 and TRBJ2-7): EAGVAQSPRYKIIEKRQSVAFWCNPISGHATLYWYQQILGQGPKLLIQFQNNGVVDDSQLPKDRFSAERLKGVDSTLKIQPAKLEDSAVYLCASSRGLAGYTYEQYFGPGTRLTVT.

V gene TRBV9 combines with J gene TRBJ1-3; D not resolved. CDR1 is SGDLS, CDR2 YYNGEE, per germline. Trimming shortened V by 4 bases and J by 0 bases, and 11 bases separated the two germline ends. The CDR3 sequence is 15 residues long. CDR3 DNA: TGTGCCAGCAGCTCTGCGGTTAGCTCTGGAAACACCATATATTTT. It encodes CASSSAVSSGNTIYF.